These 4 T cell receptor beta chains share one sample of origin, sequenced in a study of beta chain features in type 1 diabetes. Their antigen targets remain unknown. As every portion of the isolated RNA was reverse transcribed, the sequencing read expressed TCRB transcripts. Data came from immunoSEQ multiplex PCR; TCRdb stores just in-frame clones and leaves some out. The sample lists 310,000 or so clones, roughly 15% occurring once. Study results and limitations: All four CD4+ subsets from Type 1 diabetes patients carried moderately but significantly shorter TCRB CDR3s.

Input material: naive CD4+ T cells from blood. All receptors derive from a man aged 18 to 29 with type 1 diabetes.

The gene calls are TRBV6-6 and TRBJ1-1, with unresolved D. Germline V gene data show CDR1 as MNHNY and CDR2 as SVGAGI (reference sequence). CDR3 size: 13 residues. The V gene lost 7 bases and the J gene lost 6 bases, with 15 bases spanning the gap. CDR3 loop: CASTKRGLPEAFF. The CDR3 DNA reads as TGTGCCAGCACCAAGAGAGGGCTGCCTGAAGCTTTCTTT.

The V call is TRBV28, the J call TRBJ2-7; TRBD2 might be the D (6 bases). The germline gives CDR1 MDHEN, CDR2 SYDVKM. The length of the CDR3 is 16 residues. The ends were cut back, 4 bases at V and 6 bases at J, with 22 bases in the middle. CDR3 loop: CASSYGGATTGGEQYF. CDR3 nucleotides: TGTGCCAGCAGTTACGGAGGGGCCACAACTGGAGGCGAGCAGTACTTC.

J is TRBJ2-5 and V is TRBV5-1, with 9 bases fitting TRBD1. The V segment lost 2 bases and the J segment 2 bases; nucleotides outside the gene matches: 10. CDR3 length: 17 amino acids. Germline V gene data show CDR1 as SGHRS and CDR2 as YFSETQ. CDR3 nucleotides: TGCGCCAGCAGCTTCTCTTGGACAGGGGTGGGGCAAGAGACCCAGTACTTC. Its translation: CASSFSWTGVGQETQYF.

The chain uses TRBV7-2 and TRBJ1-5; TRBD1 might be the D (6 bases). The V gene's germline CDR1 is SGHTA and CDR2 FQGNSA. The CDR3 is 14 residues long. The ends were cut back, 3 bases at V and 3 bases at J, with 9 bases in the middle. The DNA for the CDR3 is TGTGCCAGCAGCTTGGGGACATTCAATCAGCCCCAGCATTTT. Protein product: CASSLGTFNQPQHF.